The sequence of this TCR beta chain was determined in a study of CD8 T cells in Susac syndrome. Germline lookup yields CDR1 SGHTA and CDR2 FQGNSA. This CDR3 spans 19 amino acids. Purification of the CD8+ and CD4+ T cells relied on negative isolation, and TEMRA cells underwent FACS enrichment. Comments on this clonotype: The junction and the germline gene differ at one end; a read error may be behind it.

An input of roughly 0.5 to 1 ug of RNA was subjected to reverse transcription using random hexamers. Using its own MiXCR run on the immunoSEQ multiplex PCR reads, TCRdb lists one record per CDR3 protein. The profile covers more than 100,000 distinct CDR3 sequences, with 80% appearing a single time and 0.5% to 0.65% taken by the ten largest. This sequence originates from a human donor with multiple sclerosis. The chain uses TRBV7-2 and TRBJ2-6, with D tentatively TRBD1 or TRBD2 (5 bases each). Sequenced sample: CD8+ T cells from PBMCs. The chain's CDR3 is CASSLDGGRIFSGTNVLTF. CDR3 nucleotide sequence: TGTGCCAGCAGCTTAGATGGGGGAAGGATCTTCTCTGGGACCAACGTCCTGACTTTC.